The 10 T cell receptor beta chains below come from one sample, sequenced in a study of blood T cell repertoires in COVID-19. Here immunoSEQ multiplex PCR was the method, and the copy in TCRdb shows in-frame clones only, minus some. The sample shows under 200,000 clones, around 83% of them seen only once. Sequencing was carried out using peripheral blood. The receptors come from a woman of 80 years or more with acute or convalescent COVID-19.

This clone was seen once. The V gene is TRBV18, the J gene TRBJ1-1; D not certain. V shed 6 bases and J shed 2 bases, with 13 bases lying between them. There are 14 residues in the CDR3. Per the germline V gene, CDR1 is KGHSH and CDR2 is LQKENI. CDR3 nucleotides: TGTGCCAGCTCCCCCCGCCAGGTTAACACTGAAGCTTTCTTT. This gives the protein CASSPRQVNTEAFF.

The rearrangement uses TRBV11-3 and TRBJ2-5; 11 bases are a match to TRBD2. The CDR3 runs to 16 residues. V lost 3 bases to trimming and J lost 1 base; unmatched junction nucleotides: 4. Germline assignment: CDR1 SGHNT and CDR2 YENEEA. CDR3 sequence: CASSFTGTSGQETQYF. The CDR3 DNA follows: TGTGCCAGCAGCTTTACCGGGACTAGCGGCCAAGAGACCCAGTACTTC.

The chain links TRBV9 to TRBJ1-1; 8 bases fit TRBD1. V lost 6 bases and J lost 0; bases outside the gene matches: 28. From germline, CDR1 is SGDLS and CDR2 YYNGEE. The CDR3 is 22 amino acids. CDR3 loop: CASTNSYRGGPRKTSMNTEAFF. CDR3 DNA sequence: TGTGCCAGCACCAACAGCTACAGGGGGGGGCCCCGGAAGACGTCCATGAACACTGAAGCTTTCTTT.

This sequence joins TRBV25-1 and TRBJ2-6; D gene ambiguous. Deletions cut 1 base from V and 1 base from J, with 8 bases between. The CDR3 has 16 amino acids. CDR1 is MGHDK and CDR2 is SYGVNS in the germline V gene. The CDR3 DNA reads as TGTGCCAGCAGTGAATTATCGAGATCTGGGGCCAACGTCCTGACTTTC. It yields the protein CASSELSRSGANVLTF.

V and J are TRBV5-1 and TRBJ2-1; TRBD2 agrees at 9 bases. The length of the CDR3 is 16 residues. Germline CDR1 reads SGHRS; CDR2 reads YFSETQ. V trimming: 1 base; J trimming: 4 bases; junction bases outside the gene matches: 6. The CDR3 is CASSLPLAGLYNEQFF. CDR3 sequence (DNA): TGCGCCAGCAGCTTGCCGCTAGCGGGATTGTACAATGAGCAGTTCTTC. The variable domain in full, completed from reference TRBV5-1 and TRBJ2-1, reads KAGVTQTPRYLIKTRGQQVTLSCSPISGHRSVSWYQQTPGQGLQFLFEYFSETQRNKGNFPGRFSGRQFSNSRSEMNVSTLELGDSALYLCASSLPLAGLYNEQFFGPGTRLTVL.

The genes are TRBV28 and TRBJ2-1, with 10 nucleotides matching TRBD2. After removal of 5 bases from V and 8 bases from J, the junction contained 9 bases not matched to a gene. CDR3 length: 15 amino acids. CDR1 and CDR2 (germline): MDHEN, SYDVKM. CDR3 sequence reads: CASSGASGSRDEQFF. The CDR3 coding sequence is TGTGCCAGCAGTGGGGCTAGCGGGAGTAGGGATGAGCAGTTCTTC.

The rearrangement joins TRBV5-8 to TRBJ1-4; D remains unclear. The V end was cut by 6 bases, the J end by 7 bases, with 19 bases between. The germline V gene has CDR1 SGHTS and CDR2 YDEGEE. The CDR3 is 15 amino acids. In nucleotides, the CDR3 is TGTGCCAGCATCAAACCCGGGAAGAAGGGTGAAAAACTGTTTTTT. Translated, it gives CASIKPGKKGEKLFF.

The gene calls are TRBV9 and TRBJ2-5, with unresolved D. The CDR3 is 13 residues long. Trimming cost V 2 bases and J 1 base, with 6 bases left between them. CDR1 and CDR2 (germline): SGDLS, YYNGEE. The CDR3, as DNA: TGTGCCAGCAGCGTTGGGCTCCAAGAGACCCAGTACTTC. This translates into CASSVGLQETQYF.

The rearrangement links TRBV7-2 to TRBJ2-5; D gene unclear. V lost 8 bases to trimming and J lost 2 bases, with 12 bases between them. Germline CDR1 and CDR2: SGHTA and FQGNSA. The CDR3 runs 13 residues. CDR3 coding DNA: TGTGCCAGCTCAACCCGGCGGCAAGAGACCCAGTACTTC. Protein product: CASSTRRQETQYF.

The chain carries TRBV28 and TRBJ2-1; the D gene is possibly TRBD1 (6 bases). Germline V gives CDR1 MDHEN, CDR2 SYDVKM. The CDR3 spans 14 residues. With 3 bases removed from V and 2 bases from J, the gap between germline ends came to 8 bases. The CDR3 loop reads CASSFTGPYNEQFF. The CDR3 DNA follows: TGTGCCAGCAGTTTTACAGGGCCCTACAATGAGCAGTTCTTC.